This entry is about one T cell receptor beta chain. No cognate antigen has been identified for it. No quality values exist for individual bases; no much larger clone is one base distant. The sample belongs to a study of blood T cell repertoires in COVID-19 (dated by TCRdb to between 2020 and 2021). Regarding the research as a whole: Samples from collaborators originated in the United States, Italy and Spain and spanned both the acute and convalescent phases of COVID-19. The prospective study material was composed of cDNA or gDNA derived from T cells, B-cell-depleted T cells, or PBMCs. The sample metadata nearly always contained a de-identified subject ID, COVID-19 status, age in years and sex. Where HLA class I and class II types were available, the types were taken from metadata supplied by the sample provider, not from assay-based typing. Subjects who had been exposed to COVID-19, were actively infected with it, or had recovered from it provided the deeply sampled blood TCRbeta repertoires that made up the dataset. The repertoires were released in a freely available public database meant as a resource for research on the immune response to SARS-CoV-2. Samples came from the ongoing ImmuneRACE study (first 160 participants) plus 1,254 subjects from 6 global collaborators. General conclusions and limits of the study: The quantity of clinical and demographic metadata differed by source and by participant and was supplied without curation.

The germline V gene encodes CDR1 LNHDA and CDR2 SQIVND (reference sequence). V gives up 7 bases and J gives up 6 bases, and the segment between their germline ends measures 16 bases. Counted from cysteine to phenylalanine, this CDR3 has 13 amino acids. Solely the CDR3 DNA is kept, with 39 bases framed from the first base. Each collaborating institution followed its own protocols to collect whole blood in K2EDTA tubes. Collaborator samples were shipped for TCRbeta analysis as frozen whole blood, isolated PBMCs, or DNA extracted from either sample type. The immunoSEQ Assay, a bias-controlled multiplex PCR, was used to amplify TCRbeta CDR3 regions from genomic DNA. On the study's bioinformatics: Within the assay, amplification of reference gene primers was used to estimate how many nucleated cells each sample contained. To quantify the absolute abundance of each unique TCRbeta CDR3 rearrangement, sequence reads were collapsed and filtered. For each sample, productive Simpson clonality was calculated by taking the square root of Simpson's diversity index across productive rearrangements. TCRdb took this table from immuneACCESS and kept in-frame rearrangements with V and J called. Such tables lack part of the clones; where checked against another copy, unresolved V genes explain under half of the gap, and the rest is unexplained. V and J calls and clone size come straight from that table; D and trimming were deduced from the DNA. The sample profile shows under 150,000 clones; about three quarters of them were found once. 3.5% to 5% of the sample goes to the ten largest clones.

The chain links TRBV19 with TRBJ2-7; the D segment could be TRBD1, given 6 matching bases. Sequencing was carried out using peripheral blood. The sequence derives from a woman older than 75 with active or convalescent COVID-19. The nucleotides read TGTGCCAGTACCCGCTCGACAGGCTTCGAGCAGTACTTC. It translates as CASTRSTGFEQYF.